This passage covers 5 T cell receptor beta chains from one sample sequenced in a study of Ad26.COV2.S vaccination and SARS-CoV-2 variants. Clones were sequenced by immunoSEQ multiplex PCR, and TCRdb holds only the in-frame ones, with some missing. The sample lists around 86,000 clones, around 82% occurring once. The sequenced sample was peripheral blood, obtained after recovery from COVID-19. These receptors were collected from a human donor who had recovered from COVID-19.

V usage is TRBV6-5 and J usage is TRBJ2-5; D may be TRBD1 or TRBD2 (5 bases each). Trimming removed 6 bases from V and 1 base from J, with 15 bases in between. The CDR3 has 15 residues. The germline V gene encodes CDR1 MNHEY and CDR2 SVGAGI. Here the CDR3 DNA reads TGTGCCAGCAGCCGGGAAGTGGGGACCCAAGAGACCCAGTACTTC. Translation gives CASSREVGTQETQYF.

The gene calls are TRBV10-3 and TRBJ1-1; no clear D gene. The V end was cut by 11 bases, the J end by 0 bases, with 16 bases between. Germline lookup yields CDR1 ENHRY and CDR2 SYGVKD. The CDR3 runs to 14 residues. For the CDR3, the DNA is TGTGCCTCCGCCACTTTAAGCCTGAACACTGAAGCTTTCTTT. Its translation: CASATLSLNTEAFF.

The chain is built from TRBV3-1 (or the pseudogene TRBV3-2) and TRBJ1-3, with D perhaps TRBD1 (5 bases). Germline lookup yields CDR1 LGHDT and CDR2 YNNKEL (reference sequence). CDR3 length: 16 residues. Trimming removed 0 bases at V and 4 bases at J, with 13 bases between. CDR3 bases: TGTGCCAGCAGCCAAGATACGGGGGTTTGGGGAAACACCATATATTTT. Translation gives CASSQDTGVWGNTIYF.

This clone was seen only a few times. This chain connects TRBV5-1 to TRBJ2-1; the D gene is possibly TRBD2 (6 bases). Germline loops: CDR1 SGHRS, CDR2 YFSETQ. CDR3 length: 13 residues. The V and J ends lost 3 bases and 6 bases respectively, with 10 bases between them. The CDR3 DNA reads TGCGCCAGCAGCTCCGGGACTTTCAATGAGCAGTTCTTC. Its protein is CASSSGTFNEQFF.

The chain couples TRBV11-3 to TRBJ2-7; 9 bases are shared with TRBD1. V gave up 5 bases and J gave up 2 bases; unmatched junction bases: 7. CDR3 length: 15 amino acids. CDR1 SGHNT and CDR2 YENEEA come from the germline V gene. CDR3 sequence reads: CASSKQGAVAYEQYF. The CDR3 DNA sequence: TGTGCCAGCAGCAAACAGGGGGCGGTGGCCTACGAGCAGTACTTC.